A single sample is the source of the 30 T cell receptor beta chains below, sequenced in a study of shared clonotypes between healthy human individuals. Sequencing was performed with immunoSEQ multiplex PCR; in TCRdb, only in-frame clones are kept and a portion is missing. The table records millions of clones, roughly 95% of them present only once. Sequencing was done on a sample of naive CD4+ T cells sorted from blood. Subset meaning: CD45RA+ positively selected. The receptors shown here come from a man aged 18-30 years in good health.

This clone showed up just a few times. The chain has TRBV30 and TRBJ1-2; D may be TRBD1 (5 bases). Deletions cut 1 base from V and 3 bases from J, with 12 bases between. The germline V gene has CDR1 GTSNPN and CDR2 SVGIG (reference sequence). This CDR3 comprises 14 residues. In nucleotides, the CDR3 is TGTGCCTGGAGTGGCCGGGGCACCTACTATGGCTACACCTTC. Amino acid sequence: CAWSGRGTYYGYTF. The whole variable domain, filled in from reference TRBV30 and TRBJ1-2, reads SQTIHQWPATLVQPVGSPLSLECTVEGTSNPNLYWYRQAAGRGLQLLFYSVGIGQISSEVPQNLSASRPQDRQFILSSKKLLLSDSGFYLCAWSGRGTYYGYTFGSGTRLTVV.

The chain employs TRBV11-2 and TRBJ2-3; the D gene is possibly TRBD1 (6 bases). The CDR3 covers 14 residues. V lost 1 base and J lost 5, with 10 bases in between. Germline values: CDR1 SGHAT, CDR2 FQNNGV. This CDR3 is CASSLVRGQDTQYF. DNA of the CDR3: TGTGCCAGCAGCTTAGTCAGGGGACAAGATACGCAGTATTTT.

The chain is built from TRBV10-1 and TRBJ2-7, with 10 bases fitting TRBD2. Germline CDR1 reads WNHNN; CDR2 reads SYGVQD (reference sequence). This CDR3 region has 15 residues. Trimming at V came to 3 bases and at J to 7 bases, leaving 9 bases not matched to a gene. The CDR3 nucleotides read TGCGCCAGCAGTGAAATAGCGGGAGGAGTGGGGGAGCAGTACTTC. Residues: CASSEIAGGVGEQYF.

The rearrangement links TRBV30 to TRBJ1-3, with 7 bases identical to TRBD1. The J segment lost 0 bases and the V segment lost 2 bases, leaving 4 bases of the junction unmatched. This CDR3 comprises 15 residues. Germline assignment: CDR1 GTSNPN and CDR2 SVGIG (reference sequence). The CDR3, as DNA: TGTGCCTGGAGTTCAGACAGGGCCTCTGGAAACACCATATATTTT. Translated, it gives CAWSSDRASGNTIYF. Based on the CDR3 plus reference TRBV30 and TRBJ1-3, the full variable domain is SQTIHQWPATLVQPVGSPLSLECTVEGTSNPNLYWYRQAAGRGLQLLFYSVGIGQISSEVPQNLSASRPQDRQFILSSKKLLLSDSGFYLCAWSSDRASGNTIYFGEGSWLTVV.

The chain couples TRBV6-5 to TRBJ2-7; 7 bases are shared with TRBD2. The V and J ends lost 4 bases and 1 base, in that order; junction bases with no gene match: 4. This CDR3 contains 14 residues. The germline V gene has CDR1 MNHEY and CDR2 SVGAGI. The CDR3 loop reads CASSSTGGSYEQYF. The CDR3 DNA reads TGTGCCAGCAGTTCCACGGGGGGATCCTACGAGCAGTACTTC.

This chain connects TRBV25-1 to TRBJ1-2; maybe TRBD1 (6 bases). With 1 base removed from V and 0 bases from J, the gap between germline ends came to 18 bases. Germline-derived CDR1 and CDR2 are MGHDK and SYGVNS. This CDR3 region has 18 residues. The CDR3 is CASSEFPGARKANYGYTF. The CDR3, as DNA: TGTGCCAGCAGTGAATTTCCGGGGGCAAGAAAAGCTAACTATGGCTACACCTTC.

The CDR3 loop is CASSLKGSGTEAFF. The DNA of the CDR3 is TGTGCCAGCAGCTTAAAGGGATCGGGCACTGAAGCTTTCTTT. The V gene is TRBV7-2, the J gene TRBJ1-1, with no clear D. Germline V gene data show CDR1 as SGHTA and CDR2 as FQGNSA. This CDR3 contains 14 residues. The V and J ends lost 2 bases and 4 bases respectively, with 11 bases between them.

This clone appeared once. This chain uses TRBV11-2 with TRBJ2-5, with D possibly TRBD2 on 6 matching bases. This CDR3 comprises 16 residues. V dropped 1 base and J dropped 1 base, with 13 bases sitting between them. Looked up from germline, CDR1 is SGHAT and CDR2 is FQNNGV. CDR3 DNA: TGTGCCAGCAGCTTAGTTGGGGGAGGCTTCCAAGAGACCCAGTACTTC. It is translated as CASSLVGGGFQETQYF.

V is TRBV2 and J is TRBJ1-5; D gene uncertain. The CDR3 contains 14 residues. The germline V gene has CDR1 SNHLY and CDR2 FYNNEI. V was clipped by 9 bases and J by 2 bases, with 14 bases between them. Here the CDR3 DNA reads TGTGCCAGTTGCCGGGTGGTCGGCAATCAGCCCCAGCATTTT. It translates to CASCRVVGNQPQHF.

V and J are TRBV6-5 and TRBJ2-2; no definite D call. CDR1 is MNHEY, CDR2 SVGAGI, per germline. This CDR3 spans 16 amino acids. Between the trimmed V and J ends, which lost 0 bases and 1 base, there was a span of 9 bases. This CDR3 is CASSYSWQKNTGELFF. CDR3 in DNA: TGTGCCAGCAGTTACTCGTGGCAGAAGAACACCGGGGAGCTGTTTTTT.

This clone was seen just once. J is TRBJ2-7 and V is TRBV6-5; 7 bases fit TRBD1. Looked up from germline, CDR1 is MNHEY and CDR2 is SVGAGI. CDR3 length equals 13 residues. The V and J ends lost 6 bases and 4 bases, in that order; junction bases with no gene match: 6. In DNA form, the CDR3 reads TGTGCCAGCAGCAACAGGGGCTCGTACGAGCAGTACTTC. Residues: CASSNRGSYEQYF.

This rearrangement joins TRBV5-1 to TRBJ2-3; 7 bases are shared with TRBD1. The germline V gene has CDR1 SGHRS and CDR2 YFSETQ. Trimming at V came to 1 base and at J to 3 bases, leaving 5 bases not matched to a gene. The CDR3 covers 15 residues. CDR3 sequence reads: CASSLTGENTDTQYF. CDR3 nucleotides: TGCGCCAGCAGCTTGACAGGGGAAAATACAGATACGCAGTATTTT.

The chain uses TRBV10-1 and TRBJ2-7; TRBD1 aligns across 7 bases. Germline CDR1 is WNHNN and CDR2 is SYGVQD (reference sequence). CDR3 length: 14 residues. J was trimmed by 7 bases and V by 3 bases; bases with no gene match: 9. The chain's CDR3 is CASSEQGQGREQYF. The CDR3 nucleotides read TGCGCCAGCAGTGAACAGGGGCAAGGACGGGAGCAGTACTTC.

The chain couples TRBV29-1 to TRBJ1-2; unclear D gene. The CDR3 runs to 11 residues. Trimming took off 5 bases at V and 4 bases at J, with 8 bases between the two ends. Germline CDR1 is SQVTM and CDR2 is ANQGSEA. The CDR3 nucleotides are TGCAGCGTTAAGAGTTCCTATGGCTACACCTTC. Translating it yields CSVKSSYGYTF.

The chain couples TRBV5-1 to TRBJ2-7, with TRBD1 matching over 10 bases. Looked up from germline, CDR1 is SGHRS and CDR2 is YFSETQ. The CDR3 consists of 15 residues. The V gene end was trimmed by 3 bases and the J gene end by 5 bases; junction bases not matched to a gene: 8. CDR3 coding DNA: TGCGCCAGCAGCTGGGACAGGGGAATCTTGGACGAGCAGTACTTC. This sequence encodes CASSWDRGILDEQYF.

The rearrangement uses TRBV7-9 and TRBJ1-2; TRBD1 agrees at 11 bases. Unmatched junction bases numbered 5, after V lost 4 bases and J lost 7 bases. CDR3 length: 14 residues. Germline V gene data show CDR1 as SEHNR and CDR2 as FQNEAQ (reference sequence). CDR3 bases: TGTGCCAGCAGCTCTGGACAGGGGGCGCGTGGCTACACCTTC. This encodes CASSSGQGARGYTF.

The rearrangement uses TRBV30 and TRBJ1-4; D unresolved. V lost 2 bases to trimming and J lost 4 bases, with 8 bases between them. Germline V CDR1 and CDR2: GTSNPN, SVGIG (reference sequence). CDR3 size: 13 residues. CDR3 DNA: TGTGCCTGGAGTTCACAGCTTAATGAAAAACTGTTTTTT. Encoded protein: CAWSSQLNEKLFF.

The gene calls are TRBV30 and TRBJ1-5, with D possibly being TRBD1 (6 bases). This CDR3 contains 16 residues. Germline V gives CDR1 GTSNPN, CDR2 SVGIG (reference sequence). The germline V and J ends were trimmed by 1 base and 2 bases, with 15 bases remaining between them. The CDR3 loop reads CAWSEGGVLRNQPQHF. For the CDR3, the DNA is TGTGCCTGGAGTGAAGGGGGTGTTTTACGCAATCAGCCCCAGCATTTT. The full variable domain, with the rest looked up from reference TRBV30 and TRBJ1-5, is SQTIHQWPATLVQPVGSPLSLECTVEGTSNPNLYWYRQAAGRGLQLLFYSVGIGQISSEVPQNLSASRPQDRQFILSSKKLLLSDSGFYLCAWSEGGVLRNQPQHFGDGTRLSIL.

The chain recombines TRBV5-1 with TRBJ1-3, with TRBD1 matching 7 bases. V was clipped by 6 bases and J by 2 bases; unmatched bases: 5. The V gene's germline CDR1 is SGHRS and CDR2 YFSETQ. The CDR3 extends over 14 amino acids. CDR3 sequence (DNA): TGCGCCAGCACCCCTGACAGGGCTGGAAACACCATATATTTT. Protein product: CASTPDRAGNTIYF.

The V call is TRBV28, the J call TRBJ2-7; D call uncertain. V was trimmed by 2 bases and J by 3 bases, leaving 8 bases between them. The germline gives CDR1 MDHEN, CDR2 SYDVKM. This CDR3 spans 13 amino acids. The CDR3 DNA follows: TGTGCCAGCAGTTTAGGTCTGTTCTACGAGCAGTACTTC. As protein: CASSLGLFYEQYF.

This chain joins TRBV4-1 and TRBJ2-7; perhaps D is TRBD1 or TRBD2 (5 bases each). The CDR3 contains 17 residues. Germline CDR1 and CDR2: MGHRA and YSYEKL. With 1 base removed from V and 4 bases from J, the gap between germline ends came to 20 bases. The CDR3 DNA is TGCGCCAGCAGCCAAGCCCCCCCCCGGGGCCTCGGGTACGAGCAGTACTTC. Its translation is CASSQAPPRGLGYEQYF.

V is TRBV7-3 and J is TRBJ2-7; D not certain. CDR1 is SGHTA, CDR2 FQGTGA, per germline. The CDR3 length is 9 residues. Trimming removed 2 bases from V and 9 bases from J, with 2 bases in between. The CDR3 DNA reads as TGTGCCAGCAGCTTAGTGCAGTACTTC. Translation gives CASSLVQYF.

The chain links TRBV10-3 to TRBJ1-2, with unresolved D. V was pared by 1 base and J by 3 bases, with 9 bases between. Germline V gives CDR1 ENHRY, CDR2 SYGVKD. This CDR3 has 14 amino acids. CDR3 loop: CAISELVGYYGYTF. The CDR3 DNA is TGTGCCATCAGTGAGTTGGTGGGTTACTATGGCTACACCTTC.

The V gene is TRBV10-2, the J gene TRBJ2-2; D gene ambiguous. Germline V gives CDR1 WSHSY, CDR2 SAAADI. The CDR3 totals 14 residues. V was shortened by 5 bases and J by 0 bases, with 7 bases between the two germline ends. In DNA form, the CDR3 reads TGCGCCAGCAGTCAGCCAGCGAACACCGGGGAGCTGTTTTTT. Protein sequence: CASSQPANTGELFF.

The chain joins TRBV6-1 to TRBJ2-3; possibly TRBD1 or TRBD2 for D (6 bases each). V was shortened by 11 bases and J by 3 bases, with 21 bases between the two germline ends. The CDR3 sequence is 15 residues long. From germline, CDR1 is MNHNS and CDR2 SASEGT. DNA for the CDR3: TGTGCCTTTTCCCCGAGGGGGGACGGGACAGATACGCAGTATTTT. Its protein is CAFSPRGDGTDTQYF.

V usage is TRBV5-1 and J usage is TRBJ2-5; 7 bases match TRBD1. Unmatched junction bases numbered 11, after V lost 4 bases and J lost 5 bases. CDR1 SGHRS and CDR2 YFSETQ come from the germline V gene. This CDR3 has 15 residues. Here the CDR3 DNA reads TGCGCCAGCAGCCCAGAGGGGGCCGGTGGGGAGACCCAGTACTTC. It encodes CASSPEGAGGETQYF.

On this clone itself: A much larger clone differs by one base, so this may be a read error. The rearrangement uses TRBV30 and TRBJ2-1; a weak D match, TRBD2 (5 bases). CDR3 size: 15 residues. Per the germline V gene, CDR1 is GTSNPN and CDR2 is SVGIG (reference sequence). In DNA form, the CDR3 reads TGTGCCTGGAGCGGAGGTCAAGGGTCCTACAATGGGCAGTTCTTC. Translated: CAWSGGQGSYNGQFF.

In this sample, this clone turned up once. Here the CDR3 reads CASSYSVTGESPLHF. The CDR3 nucleotides are TGTGCCAGCAGTTACTCGGTGACAGGGGAGTCACCCCTCCACTTT. The chain uses TRBV6-5 and TRBJ1-6; 8 bases are a match to TRBD1. V dropped 0 bases and J dropped 10; count of bases not matched to a gene: 5. The CDR3 extends over 15 amino acids. Looked up from germline, CDR1 is MNHEY and CDR2 is SVGAGI.

The rearrangement joins TRBV5-5 to TRBJ2-3; 9 positions match TRBD2. The junction had 3 bases not matched to a gene; V was cut back by 4 bases and J by 0 bases. CDR1 is SGHKS and CDR2 is YYEKEE in the germline V gene (reference sequence). This CDR3 spans 15 amino acids. The DNA of the CDR3 is TGTGCCAGCAGCCGGCGGGAGGGTAGCACAGATACGCAGTATTTT. This sequence encodes CASSRREGSTDTQYF. The full variable domain, with the rest looked up from reference TRBV5-5 and TRBJ2-3, is DAGVTQSPTHLIKTRGQQVTLRCSPISGHKSVSWYQQVLGQGPQFIFQYYEKEERGRGNFPDRFSARQFPNYSSELNVNALLLGDSALYLCASSRREGSTDTQYFGPGTRLTVL.

The V call is TRBV7-2, the J call TRBJ1-6, with TRBD1 as a possible D gene (5 bases). This CDR3 spans 15 amino acids. The ends were cut back, 5 bases at V and 9 bases at J, with 17 bases in the middle. The germline V gene has CDR1 SGHTA and CDR2 FQGNSA. The CDR3 here is CASSPYSGGFSPLHF. CDR3 DNA sequence: TGTGCCAGCAGCCCATATTCGGGGGGATTTTCACCCCTCCACTTT.